The 10 T cell receptor beta chains below all came from one sample that was sequenced in a study of T cells expressing NK-cell markers. After re-calling the 5' RACE reads, TCRdb lists one entry per CDR3 protein, DNA absent. The specimen's table records fewer than 200,000 distinct CDR3 sequences. The sample consisted of blood T cells: a sorted CD56 or NKG2C T cell subset, CD4+ or CD8+ T cells, or bulk PBMC T cells (not recorded which). All receptors come from a woman aged 18-70 years in good health.

V and J are TRBV20-1 and TRBJ1-1; TCRdb names TRBD1, which stays unverified in the absence of DNA. The CDR3 contains 14 residues. Germline values: CDR1 DFQATT, CDR2 SNEGSKA (reference sequence). The CDR3 is CSAKQGSMNTEAFF.

The chain links TRBV3-1 to TRBJ2-1. The CDR3 loop spans 16 amino acids. Germline assignment: CDR1 LGHDT and CDR2 YNNKEL (reference sequence). The CDR3 reads CASSQISSSSYNEQFF.

V gene TRBV12-3 or TRBV12-4 combines with J gene TRBJ1-1; TCRdb calls TRBD1, which cannot be checked without DNA. CDR3 length: 14 amino acids. This CDR3 reads CASRGQFINTEAFF.

The chain uses TRBV12-3 or TRBV12-4 and TRBJ2-3; TCRdb's D gene call, TRBD2, goes unchecked for lack of DNA. The CDR3 is made up of 13 amino acids. CDR3 sequence: CASSRDFLDTQYF.

This chain's CDR3 is CASSTFTGIAYNEQFF. The J gene is TRBJ2-1, the V gene TRBV7-9; TCRdb names TRBD1, which stays unverified in the absence of DNA. Germline V lookup: CDR1 SEHNR, CDR2 FQNEAQ (reference sequence). This CDR3 region has 16 residues.

The chain has TRBV12-3 or TRBV12-4 and TRBJ1-2. The CDR3 sequence is 14 residues long. CDR3 sequence reads: CASSSQTANYGYTF.

The J gene is TRBJ2-1, the V gene TRBV12-3 or TRBV12-4; TCRdb calls TRBD1, which cannot be checked without DNA. This CDR3 is built from 15 residues. CDR3 sequence reads: CASSPPRTGGLEQFF.

V is TRBV14 and J is TRBJ1-6. This CDR3 comprises 13 residues. The V gene's germline CDR1 is SGHDN and CDR2 FVKESK. The CDR3 sequence: CASTPWGGSPLHF.

J is TRBJ2-7 and V is TRBV5-5; the D gene TCRdb calls, TRBD1, cannot be checked with no DNA. This CDR3 region has 15 residues. Germline CDR1 SGHKS, CDR2 YYEKEE (reference sequence). CDR3 sequence reads: CASSLASGGVYEQYF.

V usage is TRBV5-1 and J usage is TRBJ2-1; TCRdb reports TRBD2, a call that lacks DNA to check it against. The CDR3 has 18 amino acids. Germline loops: CDR1 SGHRS, CDR2 YFSETQ. The CDR3 sequence: CASSGPGLAAGSYNEQFF.